This TCR beta chain was sequenced in a study of cytomegalovirus exposure and HLA in healthy donors. A remark on this clone: The antigen is unknown.

Germline V CDR1 and CDR2: SGDLS, YYNGEE. The V end was cut by 4 bases, the J end by 0 bases, with 20 bases between. The CDR3 loop spans 17 amino acids. Points from the study as a whole: Overall, under 200 TCR beta chains were annotated as cytomegalovirus-associated.

13 Jbeta primers and 60 Vbeta primers were used for the PCR. Generated by immunoSEQ multiplex PCR, the TCRdb table keeps only in-frame clones and is missing some. The data show some 160,000 clones, with about three quarters seen just once and less than 2% held by the top ten. The sequence came from a woman under 40 in good health and CMV-seronegative. The chain combines TRBV9 with TRBJ2-7, with D maybe TRBD1 (6 bases). The specimen was PBMCs. The CDR3 DNA reads as TGTGCCAGCAGCCCTCGCGTGGGGGCTACTATCTCCTACGAGCAGTACTTC. Amino acid sequence: CASSPRVGATISYEQYF.